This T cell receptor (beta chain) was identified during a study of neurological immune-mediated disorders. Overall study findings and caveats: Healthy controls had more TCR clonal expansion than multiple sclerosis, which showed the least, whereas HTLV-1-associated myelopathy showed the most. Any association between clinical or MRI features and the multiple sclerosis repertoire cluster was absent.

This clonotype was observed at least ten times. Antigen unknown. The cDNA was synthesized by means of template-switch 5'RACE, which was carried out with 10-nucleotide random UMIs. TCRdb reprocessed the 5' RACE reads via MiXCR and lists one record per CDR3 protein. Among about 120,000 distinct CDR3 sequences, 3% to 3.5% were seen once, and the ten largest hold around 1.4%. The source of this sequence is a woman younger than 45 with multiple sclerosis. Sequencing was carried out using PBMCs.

The CDR3 DNA reads TGCAGCGTTGATCCCTGGACGAGAGATGTAAACTATGGCTACACCTTC. Residues: CSVDPWTRDVNYGYTF. The chain links TRBV29-1 to TRBJ1-2; no definite D call. Germline lookup yields CDR1 SQVTM and CDR2 ANQGSEA. The CDR3 is made up of 16 amino acids. Deletions cut 3 bases from V and 2 bases from J, with 19 bases between.